Shown below are 18 T cell receptor beta chains from a single sample sequenced in a study of blood T cell repertoires in COVID-19. Sequencing was performed with immunoSEQ multiplex PCR; in TCRdb, only in-frame clones are kept and a portion is missing. Of 150,000 or so clones listed, roughly 80% are singletons. Sequencing used PBMCs or T cells enriched from blood (not recorded which). These receptors all come from a man aged 50-60 years who had recovered from COVID-19.

The sample holds one count of this clone. The CDR3 DNA sequence: TGTGCCAGCAGGCCCTCGGGCAGGGGCTATGGCTACACCTTC. Translated: CASRPSGRGYGYTF. This chain uses TRBV28 with TRBJ1-2; TRBD1 might be the D (6 bases). V was shortened by 6 bases and J by 4 bases, with 15 bases between the two germline ends. Germline CDR1 MDHEN, CDR2 SYDVKM. The CDR3 is 14 residues long.

This sequence joins TRBV7-2 and TRBJ1-5; D is undetermined. The V gene's germline CDR1 is SGHTA and CDR2 FQGNSA. CDR3 length: 13 amino acids. V lost 2 bases and J lost 7, with 9 bases in between. The CDR3 coding sequence is TGTGCCAGCAGCTTACTGGAGGGCCAGCCCCAGCATTTT. Translating it yields CASSLLEGQPQHF.

The chain has TRBV28 and TRBJ2-1; the D gene is possibly TRBD2 (6 bases). V was clipped by 4 bases and J by 0 bases, with 16 bases between them. The CDR3 runs to 17 residues. Germline CDR1 and CDR2: MDHEN and SYDVKM. CDR3 in DNA: TGTGCCAGCAGTTATCCTAGCGACGAAATCTCCTACAATGAGCAGTTCTTC. This gives the protein CASSYPSDEISYNEQFF.

A few counts support this clone. The chain combines TRBV3-1 (or the pseudogene TRBV3-2) with TRBJ1-1, with D possibly matching TRBD1 (6 bases). CDR1 is LGHDT, CDR2 YNNKEL, per germline (reference sequence). The CDR3 loop spans 13 amino acids. V was trimmed by 6 bases and J by 5 bases, leaving 13 bases between them. CDR3 residues: CASSHQGNTEAFF. DNA for the CDR3: TGTGCCAGCAGTCATCAGGGGAATACTGAAGCTTTCTTT.

The chain carries TRBV7-8 and TRBJ1-5; 9 bases agree with TRBD1. This CDR3 spans 14 amino acids. J gave up 2 bases and V 7 bases, and 3 bases lay outside the gene matches. The germline CDR1 and CDR2 sequences are SGHVS and FQNEAQ. The CDR3 nucleotides read TGTGCCAGCACGGGACAGGGACGCAATCAGCCCCAGCATTTT. Translated: CASTGQGRNQPQHF.

The chain recombines TRBV7-2 with TRBJ2-3; weak D call: TRBD2 (6 bases). V dropped 2 bases and J dropped 8 bases, with 11 bases sitting between them. Germline values: CDR1 SGHTA, CDR2 FQGNSA. This CDR3 is built from 13 residues. The CDR3 loop is CASSLSGVITQYF. CDR3 coding DNA: TGTGCCAGCAGCTTATCGGGGGTCATTACGCAGTATTTT.

The rearrangement links TRBV18 to TRBJ1-5, with D possibly matching TRBD1 (5 bases). Looked up from germline, CDR1 is KGHSH and CDR2 is LQKENI. Trimming cost V 5 bases and J 0 bases, with 11 bases left between them. The CDR3 covers 15 residues. The CDR3 DNA is TGTGCCAGCTCATTGACAGCAGATAGCAATCAGCCCCAGCATTTT. Its translation: CASSLTADSNQPQHF.

This clone was seen a handful of times. The genes are TRBV19 and TRBJ1-2, with 9 bases matching TRBD1. The V gene's germline CDR1 is LNHDA and CDR2 SQIVND (reference sequence). J lost 3 bases, V lost 3 bases, and 5 bases had no gene match. The CDR3 consists of 15 residues. The CDR3 loop reads CASSMLRDRDYGYTF. In DNA form, the CDR3 reads TGTGCCAGTAGTATGCTCCGGGACAGGGACTATGGCTACACCTTC.

The chain is built from TRBV4-1 and TRBJ2-7; no reliable D call. Germline V gene sequence: CDR1 MGHRA, CDR2 YSYEKL. CDR3 size: 12 residues. V was cut by 0 bases and J by 2 bases, with 2 bases left in between. Here the CDR3 reads CASSQDTYEQYF. Here the CDR3 DNA reads TGCGCCAGCAGCCAAGATACCTACGAGCAGTACTTC.

The chain links TRBV7-6 to TRBJ1-2, with unresolved D. The CDR3 has 15 residues. Germline V CDR1 and CDR2: SGHVS, FNYEAQ. Between the trimmed V and J ends, which lost 1 base and 8 bases, there was a span of 17 bases. The DNA of the CDR3 is TGTGCCAGCAGCTTAGGCTACGGGGTGGAGGAGGGCTACACCTTC. This encodes CASSLGYGVEEGYTF.

The gene calls are TRBV5-6 and TRBJ1-4; TRBD1 is a possible D gene (5 bases). Looked up from germline, CDR1 is SGHDT and CDR2 is YYEEEE. The CDR3 is made up of 15 amino acids. The germline V and J ends were trimmed by 0 bases and 8 bases, with 14 bases remaining between them. The CDR3 region has the DNA TGTGCCAGCAGCTTGGAGAGGTCCGGGGGGGAAAAACTGTTTTTT. It specifies CASSLERSGGEKLFF.

This chain uses TRBV27 with TRBJ1-6; weak D call: TRBD1 (5 bases). Trimming took off 4 bases at V and 10 bases at J, with 11 bases between the two ends. CDR3 size: 13 residues. Germline V gene data show CDR1 as MNHEY and CDR2 as SMNVEV (reference sequence). CDR3 sequence (DNA): TGTGCCAGCAGTTCCACTGGGGCGTCACCCCTCCACTTT. Its protein is CASSSTGASPLHF.

The rearrangement uses TRBV5-8 and TRBJ2-3, with D perhaps TRBD2 (6 bases). V dropped 1 base and J dropped 1 base, with 10 bases sitting between them. The CDR3 sequence is 15 residues long. Germline-derived CDR1 and CDR2 are SGHTS and YDEGEE. For the CDR3, the DNA is TGTGCCAGCAGCTTGTTGGGCGGGGGCACAGATACGCAGTATTTT. It codes for CASSLLGGGTDTQYF. The full variable domain, rest sourced from reference TRBV5-8 and TRBJ2-3, is EAGVTQSPTHLIKTRGQQATLRCSPISGHTSVYWYQQALGLGLQFLLWYDEGEERNRGNFPPRFSGRQFPNYSSELNVNALELEDSALYLCASSLLGGGTDTQYFGPGTRLTVL.

J is TRBJ1-6 and V is TRBV5-4, with D perhaps matching TRBD1 (5 bases). Germline V gene sequence: CDR1 SGHNT, CDR2 YYREEE (reference sequence). V was cut by 4 bases and J by 6 bases, with 14 bases left in between. The CDR3 is made up of 15 amino acids. This CDR3 is CASSHQGSGNSPLHF. CDR3 bases: TGTGCCAGCAGCCACCAGGGATCTGGTAATTCACCCCTCCACTTT. Using reference TRBV5-4 and TRBJ1-6 for the parts outside the CDR3, the full variable domain is ETGVTQSPTHLIKTRGQQVTLRCSSQSGHNTVSWYQQALGQGPQFIFQYYREEENGRGNFPPRFSGLQFPNYSSELNVNALELDDSALYLCASSHQGSGNSPLHFGNGTRLTVT.

The chain links TRBV3-1 (or the pseudogene TRBV3-2) to TRBJ2-3, with TRBD2 matching over 12 bases. The CDR3 loop spans 16 amino acids. CDR1 and CDR2 from the germline V gene are LGHDT and YNNKEL (reference sequence). J was trimmed by 14 bases and V by 1 base; bases with no gene match: 13. The CDR3 region has the DNA TGTGCCAGCAGCCAAGCGCTAGCGGGGGGGCGGGGTCTGTGGTATTTT. Protein product: CASSQALAGGRGLWYF.

The rearrangement joins TRBV7-9 to TRBJ2-7; 11 nucleotides align to TRBD1. V shed 5 bases, J shed 5 bases, and the junction held 5 bases outside the gene matches. This CDR3 has 14 residues. Germline lookup yields CDR1 SEHNR and CDR2 FQNEAQ (reference sequence). The chain's CDR3 is CASSRDRGFDEQYF. Here the CDR3 DNA reads TGTGCCAGCAGCAGGGACAGGGGGTTTGACGAGCAGTACTTC.

The chain combines TRBV9 with TRBJ1-6; D unresolved. The V end was cut by 4 bases, the J end by 9 bases, with 17 bases between. This CDR3 is 15 amino acids long. Germline-derived CDR1 and CDR2 are SGDLS and YYNGEE. This CDR3 reads CASSTGPEGSSPLHF. CDR3 sequence (DNA): TGTGCCAGCAGCACGGGCCCTGAGGGCTCTTCACCCCTCCACTTT.

The CDR3 protein is CASSKEGRGENGEQFF. CDR3 in DNA: TGTGCCAGCAGCAAAGAGGGCCGGGGAGAGAACGGTGAGCAGTTCTTC. The chain recombines TRBV21-1 with TRBJ2-1; TRBD2 reflects the table's D call only, with no check against the DNA. TRBV21-1 corresponds to a pseudogene. The CDR3 spans 16 residues.